This is a list of T cell receptor beta chains from one sample in a study of T cells after yellow fever vaccination. One entry per CDR3 protein results from TCRdb running MiXCR on the 5' RACE reads. Counted here are approximately 350,000 distinct CDR3 sequences, under 14% occurring once; the ten biggest clones make up 18%. The starting material was PBMCs, obtained on the day of the first yellow fever vaccination. The receptors shown here come from a man younger than 35 who received the YFV17D yellow fever vaccine. Each CDR3 is given with its conserved first and last residue. The D gene is left open where the match is weak. Size is stated for part of the rows, as once, few or many counts, or as a class when the clone is expanded.

D gene	clone size	V gene	J gene	CDR3 DNA	CDR3 protein
TRBD2	few	TRBV11-2	TRBJ2-1	TGTGCCAGCAGCTTAGATCGGGCTAGCGGCAATGAGCAGTTCTTC	CASSLDRASGNEQFF
-	many	TRBV11-1	TRBJ2-1	TGTGCCAGCAGCCCACATACGGGGTACAATGAGCAGTTCTTC	CASSPHTGYNEQFF
-	few	TRBV4-3	TRBJ2-3	TGCGCCAGCAGCCGAGATCGGGTTGGCACAGATACGCAGTATTTT	CASSRDRVGTDTQYF
-	few	TRBV7-9	TRBJ2-3	TGTGCCAGCAGTTGGGGGGGGGCTGGCCCCGGAGATACGCAGTATTTT	CASSWGGAGPGDTQYF
-	few	TRBV29-1	TRBJ2-7	TGCAGCGTTGTGGCAGGCCGCCCCAACGAGCAGTACTTC	CSVVAGRPNEQYF
-	-	TRBV29-1	TRBJ1-1	TGCAGCGCCGAGTTTCCGGCAGGGAGGGAAGCTTTCTTT	CSAEFPAGREAFF
-	-	TRBV7-2	TRBJ2-3	TGTGCCAGCAGCTCGGACTACCTCAGCACAGATACGCAGTATTTT	CASSSDYLSTDTQYF
-	-	TRBV10-3	TRBJ2-1	TGTGCCATCGGAGGACTACCCTCAGATGAGCAGTTCTTC	CAIGGLPSDEQFF
-	-	TRBV7-2	TRBJ1-3	TGTGCCAGCAGCTTTGACCTTCGGACTATCATATATTTT	CASSFDLRTIIYF
TRBD1	-	TRBV29-1	TRBJ2-3	TGCAGCGGGTGGACAGGGGGAGATACGCAGTATTTT	CSGWTGGDTQYF
-	-	TRBV27	TRBJ2-1	TGTGCCAGCAGGAAAGCCAGCGGTAATGAGCAGTTCTTC	CASRKASGNEQFF
-	-	TRBV7-9	TRBJ1-4	TGTGCCAGCAGCTTAAGACAGGCAAATGAAAAACTGTTTTTT	CASSLRQANEKLFF
TRBD1	-	TRBV19	TRBJ2-3	TGTGCCAGTAGTATAGATCCCGTACAGGGGTCGAGGAATACGCAGTATTTT	CASSIDPVQGSRNTQYF
-	few	TRBV20-1	TRBJ1-2	TGCAGTGCTACGGCAGGGGCTAACTATGGCTACACCTTC	CSATAGANYGYTF
-	few	TRBV4-1	TRBJ1-3	TGCGCCAGCAGCCAAGACCCTTCGAACCGAAACACCATATATTTT	CASSQDPSNRNTIYF
TRBD2	-	TRBV6-4	TRBJ2-3	TGTGCCAGCAGTGCCAGCGGGGGTTCCACAGATACGCAGTATTTT	CASSASGGSTDTQYF
-	-	TRBV5-1	TRBJ2-2	TGCGCCAGCATCTTTTTCGGCGCGAACACCGGGGAGCTGTTTTTT	CASIFFGANTGELFF
TRBD1	-	TRBV5-1	TRBJ2-1	TGCGCCAGCAGCCAGGCCCCGGCAGGGGGATACAATGAGCAGTTCTTC	CASSQAPAGGYNEQFF
TRBD2	many	TRBV5-6	TRBJ2-3	TGTGCCAGCAGCTTCCTTAGCGGGGGGCCTCTAGGAGATACGCAGTATTTT	CASSFLSGGPLGDTQYF
TRBD2	-	TRBV5-1	TRBJ2-1	TGCGCCAGCAGCTCCGGGTTAGCGGGGGAAGAGCAGTTCTTC	CASSSGLAGEEQFF
-	few	TRBV9	TRBJ2-7	TGTGCCAGCAGCGTAGGATCCAGTCCCTACGAGCAGTACTTC	CASSVGSSPYEQYF
-	few	TRBV6-4	TRBJ2-1	TGTGCCAGCGGGGGGCCCCCATTAGCGAGCCCCTACAATGAGCAGTTCTTC	CASGGPPLASPYNEQFF
-	-	TRBV12-3/TRBV12-4	TRBJ1-5	TGTGCCAGCAGTTTAGAGACAGGTCGCAATCAGCCCCAGCATTTT	CASSLETGRNQPQHF
-	few	TRBV4-1	TRBJ2-5	TGCGCCAGCAGCCCGCCGGGCAGGGGGGAAGAGACCCAGTACTTC	CASSPPGRGEETQYF
TRBD2	few	TRBV7-2	TRBJ2-1	TGTGCCAGCAGCTTAGGGATATGGACTAGCTCCTACAATGAGCAGTTCTTC	CASSLGIWTSSYNEQFF
-	few	TRBV20-1	TRBJ1-5	TGCAGTGCTAGAGAGGTAGGATTAGAAGGCTATAGCAATCAGCCCCAGCATTTT	CSAREVGLEGYSNQPQHF
-	-	TRBV12-3/TRBV12-4	TRBJ1-2	TGTGCCAGCAGAGGGGGAGGGCGGGGGGGATCCTATGGCTACACCTTC	CASRGGGRGGSYGYTF
TRBD2	-	TRBV5-1	TRBJ2-2	TGCGCCAGCAGCTCGTTGACTAGCGGGGGGAACACCGGGGAGCTGTTTTTT	CASSSLTSGGNTGELFF
-	few	TRBV6-2/TRBV6-3	TRBJ1-1	TGTGCCAGCAGTTACTTGTGGAGGTTTCCGACAGCGGAGAACACTGAAGCTTTCTTT	CASSYLWRFPTAENTEAFF
TRBD2	few	TRBV18	TRBJ2-1	TGTGCCAGCTCACCATTTCTAGCGGGGGGACTATCCTACAATGAGCAGTTCTTC	CASSPFLAGGLSYNEQFF
-	-	TRBV7-9	TRBJ1-5	TGTGCCAGCAGCCCTCAAACGAATCAGCCCCAGCATTTT	CASSPQTNQPQHF
TRBD2	-	TRBV7-6	TRBJ2-1	TGTGCCAGCAGCAGGACTAGCATGAGCTCCTACAATGAGCAGTTCTTC	CASSRTSMSSYNEQFF
-	-	TRBV7-2	TRBJ2-6	TGTGCCAGCAGCTTACGTAGGGATCTGGCTGGGGCCAACGTCCTGACTTTC	CASSLRRDLAGANVLTF
TRBD2	-	TRBV5-1	TRBJ2-1	TGCGCCAGCAGCTCTGAGCGGGGGCTACTCTACAATGAGCAGTTCTTC	CASSSERGLLYNEQFF
-	-	TRBV15	TRBJ2-3	TGTGCCACCAGCGTCCCAGGGGGGAGCACAGATACGCAGTATTTT	CATSVPGGSTDTQYF
-	-	TRBV18	TRBJ2-5	TGTGCCAGCGCGGGAGGACAGGGACGAAGAGAGACCCAGTACTTC	CASAGGQGRRETQYF
-	-	TRBV20-1	TRBJ2-1	TGCAGTACATCGCGTGGGACAACAACCAGGCAGTTCTTC	CSTSRGTTTRQFF
-	few	TRBV30	TRBJ1-1	TGTGCCTGGAGCGGGGGGGCTGGGGCTTTCTTT	CAWSGGAGAFF
TRBD1	-	TRBV19	TRBJ1-4	TGTGCCAGTTGTGGACAGGGAACTGAAAAACTGTTTTTT	CASCGQGTEKLFF
TRBD2	few	TRBV4-2	TRBJ2-2	TGTGCCAGCAGCCAATTTGAGGTCCCGGGGGGGTCCGGGGAGCTGTTTTTT	CASSQFEVPGGSGELFF
TRBD1	few	TRBV12-3/TRBV12-4	TRBJ1-3	TGTGCCAGCAGGCTCGGGACAGCCTCTGGAAACACCATATATTTT	CASRLGTASGNTIYF
-	few	TRBV5-1	TRBJ2-2	TGCGCCAGCAGCTTGGCCAGGAGGGCCGGGGAGCTGTTTTTT	CASSLARRAGELFF
-	-	TRBV20-1	TRBJ1-5	TGCAGTGCTTCCTTCACGGGACACATCCGCAATCAGCCCCAGCATTTT	CSASFTGHIRNQPQHF
TRBD1	-	TRBV20-1	TRBJ2-3	TGCAGTGCTAAGGGACAGGGAGATGCAGATACGCAGTATTTT	CSAKGQGDADTQYF
-	many	TRBV15	TRBJ1-1	TGTGCCACCAGCAGAGGGGCAGGCCGTACGAACACTGAAGCTTTCTTT	CATSRGAGRTNTEAFF
TRBD2	few	TRBV5-4	TRBJ2-3	TGTGCCAGCAGCTTGGATTCGGCGGGGGGACGCACAGATACGCAGTATTTT	CASSLDSAGGRTDTQYF
-	-	TRBV7-9	TRBJ2-2	TGTGCCAGCAGCTTTGAGGAGCTGTTTTTT	CASSFEELFF
-	once	TRBV27	TRBJ1-5	TGTGCCAGCAGTTTACGGGCTGGCCCAGGGAATCAGCCCCAGCATTTT	CASSLRAGPGNQPQHF
-	few	TRBV4-2	TRBJ2-5	TGTGCCAGCAGCCCCGAGGGGACGCAGGTGGCCCAGTACTTC	CASSPEGTQVAQYF
TRBD1	-	TRBV3-1	TRBJ2-3	TGTGCCAGCAGCCCTGACAGGGGGCGGAGAGATACGCAGTATTTT	CASSPDRGRRDTQYF